This T cell receptor beta chain was retrieved from a study of type 1 and type 2 diabetes patients. This clonotype was seen a handful of times. The CDR3 covers 15 residues. With 10 bases clipped from V and 2 bases from J, the junction kept 13 bases outside the gene matches. Germline lookup yields CDR1 MNHNY and CDR2 SVGAGI (reference sequence). Amplification started from genomic DNA. The TCR beta CDR3 region was amplified using 30 forward and 13 reverse primers. TCRdb recomputed calls from the multiplex PCR reads with MiXCR, one row per CDR3 protein. The sample carries about 250,000 distinct CDR3 sequences, 40% to 50% recorded once.

The chain is built from TRBV6-6 and TRBJ2-5; 7 bases line up with TRBD2. Sequenced: peripheral blood mononuclear cells (PBMCs). This clonotype was sampled from a man between 18 and 35 years old with type 2 diabetes. CDR3 loop: CATSIGEGRQETQYF. The CDR3, as DNA: TGTGCCACCTCAATAGGGGAGGGGCGGCAAGAGACCCAGTACTTC.